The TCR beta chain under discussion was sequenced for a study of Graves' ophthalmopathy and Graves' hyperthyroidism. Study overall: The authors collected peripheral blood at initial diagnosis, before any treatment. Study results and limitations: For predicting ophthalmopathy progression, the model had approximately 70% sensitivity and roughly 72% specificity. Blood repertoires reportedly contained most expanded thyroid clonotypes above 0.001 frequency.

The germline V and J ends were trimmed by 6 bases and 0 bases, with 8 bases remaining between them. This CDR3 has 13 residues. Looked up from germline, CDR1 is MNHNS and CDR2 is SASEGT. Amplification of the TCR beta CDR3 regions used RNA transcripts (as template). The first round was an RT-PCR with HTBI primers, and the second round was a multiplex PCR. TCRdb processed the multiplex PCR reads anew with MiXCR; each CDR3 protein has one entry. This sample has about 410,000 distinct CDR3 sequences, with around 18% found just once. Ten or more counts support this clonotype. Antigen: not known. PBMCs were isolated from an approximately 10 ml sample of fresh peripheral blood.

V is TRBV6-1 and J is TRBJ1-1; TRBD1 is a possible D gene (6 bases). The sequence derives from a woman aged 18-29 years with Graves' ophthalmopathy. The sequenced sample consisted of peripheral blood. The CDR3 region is CASRDSLNTEAFF. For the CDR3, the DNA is TGTGCCAGCAGGGACAGCTTGAACACTGAAGCTTTCTTT.